What follows are 12 T cell receptor beta chains derived from one specimen sequenced in a study of blood T cell repertoires in COVID-19. The data were produced by immunoSEQ multiplex PCR, yet TCRdb's version contains in-frame clones alone and is incomplete. The sample records some 200,000 clones, roughly 85% being singletons. Sample: peripheral blood. These receptors originate from a woman aged 65 to 85 with acute or convalescent COVID-19.

The rearrangement joins TRBV28 to TRBJ2-5; 7 bases align to TRBD1. The CDR3 loop spans 15 amino acids. The germline V gene encodes CDR1 MDHEN and CDR2 SYDVKM. The V gene end was trimmed by 5 bases and the J gene end by 5 bases; junction bases not matched to a gene: 11. The CDR3 DNA follows: TGTGCCAGCAGTCCAAACATAGGGGGCTCGGAGACCCAGTACTTC. This gives the protein CASSPNIGGSETQYF.

The V call is TRBV4-1, the J call TRBJ1-2; no definite D call. V shed 0 bases and J shed 4 bases, with 12 bases lying between them. The V gene's germline CDR1 is MGHRA and CDR2 YSYEKL. CDR3 length equals 15 residues. CDR3 region: CASSQEFQAFYGYTF. CDR3 sequence (DNA): TGCGCCAGCAGCCAAGAATTTCAAGCATTCTATGGCTACACCTTC.

The CDR3 loop reads CASSLTGLAERETQYF. DNA for the CDR3: TGTGCCAGCAGCCTCACTGGGCTAGCGGAGCGCGAGACCCAGTACTTC. The rearrangement links TRBV3-1 (or the pseudogene TRBV3-2) to TRBJ2-5, with 7 bases matching TRBD2. Germline CDR1 LGHDT, CDR2 YNNKEL (reference sequence). The V segment lost 4 bases and the J segment 5 bases; nucleotides outside the gene matches: 13. This CDR3 has 16 amino acids.

J is TRBJ2-6 and V is TRBV19; the D gene is possibly TRBD2 (6 bases). Germline loops: CDR1 LNHDA, CDR2 SQIVND (reference sequence). V lost 5 bases and J 0 bases, leaving 11 bases between the germline ends. CDR3 length: 16 amino acids. Here the CDR3 reads CASSRDSSSGANVLTF. The DNA for the CDR3 is TGTGCCAGTAGTCGGGACTCCAGCTCTGGGGCCAACGTCCTGACTTTC. Full variable domain (remainder filled in from reference TRBV19 and TRBJ2-6): DGGITQSPKYLFRKEGQNVTLSCEQNLNHDAMYWYRQDPGQGLRLIYYSQIVNDFQKGDIAEGYSVSREKKESFPLTVTSAQKNPTAFYLCASSRDSSSGANVLTFGAGSRLTVL.

The chain couples TRBV28 to TRBJ1-6, with 7 bases fitting TRBD1. The germline gives CDR1 MDHEN, CDR2 SYDVKM. The CDR3 runs to 17 residues. The trim removed 5 bases at V and 5 bases at J, leaving 12 bases unmatched. The CDR3 region is CASSPAGQLTNNSPLHF. The CDR3 DNA reads TGTGCCAGCAGTCCGGCGGGACAGCTAACCAATAATTCACCCCTCCACTTT.

The chain recombines TRBV5-4 with TRBJ2-7; 7 nucleotides align to TRBD1. The CDR3 spans 14 residues. The J segment lost 5 bases and the V segment lost 3 bases, leaving 8 bases of the junction unmatched. Germline V gene lookup returns CDR1 SGHNT and CDR2 YYREEE (reference sequence). The CDR3 sequence is CASSSPTGLNEQYF. CDR3 DNA sequence: TGTGCCAGCAGCTCACCGACAGGGTTGAACGAGCAGTACTTC.

This clone has a handful of counts. The V and J genes are TRBV4-2 and TRBJ2-1, with 9 bases fitting TRBD2. The CDR3 runs 16 residues. Germline V lookup: CDR1 LGHNA, CDR2 YNFKEQ. The J segment lost 2 bases and the V segment lost 4 bases, leaving 6 bases of the junction unmatched. The CDR3 sequence is CASSRRERGAYNEQFF. DNA for the CDR3: TGTGCCAGCAGCCGCAGAGAGCGGGGGGCCTACAATGAGCAGTTCTTC.

The rearrangement links TRBV19 to TRBJ1-2; the D gene is possibly TRBD1 (6 bases). CDR1 LNHDA and CDR2 SQIVND come from the germline V gene (reference sequence). Trimming left V 5 bases short and J 2 bases short, with 15 bases between. The CDR3 is 15 amino acids. CDR3 amino acids: CASSSERQVNYGYTF. The CDR3 region has the DNA TGTGCCAGTAGTTCTGAACGACAGGTAAACTATGGCTACACCTTC.

The rearrangement uses TRBV5-6 and TRBJ2-7, with D tentatively TRBD1 (6 bases). CDR3 size: 19 residues. The V gene's germline CDR1 is SGHDT and CDR2 YYEEEE. Deletions cut 2 bases from V and 7 bases from J, with 31 bases between. The CDR3: CASSFIYGLGPTGSGEQYF. The CDR3 DNA reads as TGTGCCAGCAGCTTTATCTACGGGTTGGGACCGACAGGCTCTGGAGAGCAGTACTTC.

CDR3 nucleotide sequence: TGTGCCAGGACACAGGGGGGCTTTGGGCGACGGGTTTGCAATCAGCCCCAGCATTTT. It specifies CARTQGGFGRRVCNQPQHF. This chain links TRBV27 with TRBJ1-5; 8 nucleotides line up with TRBD1. The CDR3 runs to 19 residues. V lost 9 bases and J lost 2; bases outside the gene matches: 21. Germline CDR1 is MNHEY and CDR2 is SMNVEV (reference sequence).

The gene calls are TRBV5-1 and TRBJ1-1; D might be TRBD1 (5 bases). Germline V CDR1 and CDR2: SGHRS, YFSETQ. The CDR3 spans 14 residues. V shed 4 bases and J shed 4 bases, with 14 bases lying between them. CDR3 in DNA: TGCGCCAGCAGCCCGGTAGGGGTGACCACTGAAGCTTTCTTT. It codes for CASSPVGVTTEAFF. Complete variable domain (other parts from reference TRBV5-1 and TRBJ1-1): KAGVTQTPRYLIKTRGQQVTLSCSPISGHRSVSWYQQTPGQGLQFLFEYFSETQRNKGNFPGRFSGRQFSNSRSEMNVSTLELGDSALYLCASSPVGVTTEAFFGQGTRLTVV.

The chain uses TRBV18 and TRBJ1-2, with a possible D match to TRBD1 (6 bases). This CDR3 has 12 amino acids. CDR1 KGHSH and CDR2 LQKENI come from the germline V gene. V was pared by 1 base and J by 6 bases, with 6 bases between. The CDR3 is CASSPRGHGYTF. CDR3 in DNA: TGTGCCAGCTCACCACGGGGGCATGGCTACACCTTC.